These T cell receptor beta chains were read from a single sample in a study of T cell repertoires and HLA-DP antigens. The repertoire was sequenced with immunoSEQ multiplex PCR; TCRdb's copy has only in-frame clones and lacks some. The sample lists 75,000 to 90,000 clones, roughly 86% occurring once. These receptors' targets are unknown. What was sequenced was CD4+ T cells from PBMCs. Source of these receptors: a man aged 50-59 years in good health and CMV-seronegative. The CDR3 runs from the conserved cysteine through the conserved F or W. A D gene is named only where the DNA matches it firmly. A row's size may be missing; if present it is once, few, many or a size class.

V gene,clone size,D gene,J gene,CDR3 DNA,CDR3 protein
TRBV19,NA,TRBD1,TRBJ2-2,TGTGCCAGTAGCAGAGGACAGGGGATGAACACCGGGGAGCTGTTTTTT,CASSRGQGMNTGELFF
TRBV5-1,NA,TRBD1,TRBJ1-2,TGCGCCAGCAGCTCGGGACAGAGCTATGGCTACACCTTC,CASSSGQSYGYTF
TRBV2,NA,TRBD1,TRBJ1-6,TGTGCCAGCAGTCGACAGGGGCCGGTGAATAATTCACCCCTCCACTTT,CASSRQGPVNNSPLHF
TRBV4-1,NA,NA,TRBJ2-7,TGCGCCAGCAGTCCGGACTCCTACGAGCAGTACTTC,CASSPDSYEQYF
TRBV6-4,NA,TRBD2,TRBJ2-1,TGTGCCAGCAGTGAAATGTCGGGAGGGCGAGCTGGTGAGCAGTTCTTC,CASSEMSGGRAGEQFF
TRBV11-2,NA,NA,TRBJ2-5,TGTGCCAGCAGCTTAGAAGGAGAGACCCAGTACTTC,CASSLEGETQYF
TRBV10-3,NA,NA,TRBJ1-6,TGTGCCAAGAGCCGGGACGGAAATTCACCCCTCCACTTT,CAKSRDGNSPLHF
TRBV7-2,few,NA,TRBJ2-5,TGTGCCAGCAGCTCTGGGTGGGGGGAGACCCAGTACTTC,CASSSGWGETQYF
TRBV4-3,NA,NA,TRBJ2-6,TGCGCCAGCAGCCAAGATCCCAGGGCCAACGTCCTGACTTTC,CASSQDPRANVLTF
TRBV9,NA,NA,TRBJ1-2,TGTGCCAGCAGCGCAACCGGGACTACTAACTATGGCTACACCTTC,CASSATGTTNYGYTF
TRBV5-1,NA,NA,TRBJ1-1,TGCGCCAGCAGCTTGGTCGGTGGTGGCACTGAAGCTTTCTTT,CASSLVGGGTEAFF